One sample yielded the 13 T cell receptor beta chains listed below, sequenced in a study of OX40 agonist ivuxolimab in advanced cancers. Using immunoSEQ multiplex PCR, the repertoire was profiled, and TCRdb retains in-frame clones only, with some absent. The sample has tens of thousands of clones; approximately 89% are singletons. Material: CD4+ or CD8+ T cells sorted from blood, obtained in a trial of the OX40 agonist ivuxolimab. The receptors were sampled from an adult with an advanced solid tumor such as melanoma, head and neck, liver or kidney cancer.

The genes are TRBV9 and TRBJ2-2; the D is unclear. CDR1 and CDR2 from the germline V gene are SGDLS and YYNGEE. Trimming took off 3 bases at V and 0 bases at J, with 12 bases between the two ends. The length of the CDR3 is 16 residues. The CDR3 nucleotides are TGTGCCAGCAGCGCACCCGGCGGCCCGAACACCGGGGAGCTGTTTTTT. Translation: CASSAPGGPNTGELFF. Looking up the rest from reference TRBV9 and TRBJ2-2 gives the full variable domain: DSGVTQTPKHLITATGQRVTLRCSPRSGDLSVYWYQQSLDQGLQFLIQYYNGEERAKGNILERFSAQQFPDLHSELNLSSLELGDSALYFCASSAPGGPNTGELFFGEGSRLTVL.

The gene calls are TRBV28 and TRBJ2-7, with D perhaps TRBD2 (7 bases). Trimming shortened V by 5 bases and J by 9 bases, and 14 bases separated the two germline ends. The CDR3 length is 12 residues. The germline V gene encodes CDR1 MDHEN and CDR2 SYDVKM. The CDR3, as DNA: TGTGCCAGCAGTCCCACGGGGGGCTGGCAGTACTTC. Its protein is CASSPTGGWQYF.

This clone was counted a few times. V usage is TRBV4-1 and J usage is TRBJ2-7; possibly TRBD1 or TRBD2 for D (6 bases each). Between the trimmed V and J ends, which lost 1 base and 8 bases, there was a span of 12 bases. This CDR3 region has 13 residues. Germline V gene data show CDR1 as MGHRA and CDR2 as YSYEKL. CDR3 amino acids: CASSQVGGFQQYF. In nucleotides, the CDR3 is TGCGCCAGCAGCCAAGTAGGGGGGTTCCAGCAGTACTTC.

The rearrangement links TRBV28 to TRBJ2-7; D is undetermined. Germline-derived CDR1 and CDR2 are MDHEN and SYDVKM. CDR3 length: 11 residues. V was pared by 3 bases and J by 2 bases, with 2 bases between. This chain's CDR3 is CASSFAYEQYF. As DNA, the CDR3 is TGTGCCAGCAGTTTCGCCTACGAGCAGTACTTC.

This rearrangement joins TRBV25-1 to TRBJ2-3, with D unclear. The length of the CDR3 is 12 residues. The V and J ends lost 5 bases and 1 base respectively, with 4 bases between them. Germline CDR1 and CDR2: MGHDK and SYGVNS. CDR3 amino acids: CASSQGTDTQYF. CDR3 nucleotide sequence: TGTGCCAGCAGTCAGGGCACAGATACGCAGTATTTT.

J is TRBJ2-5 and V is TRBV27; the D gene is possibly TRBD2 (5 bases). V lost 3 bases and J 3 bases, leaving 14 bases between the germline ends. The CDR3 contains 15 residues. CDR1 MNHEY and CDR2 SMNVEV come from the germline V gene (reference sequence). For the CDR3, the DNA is TGTGCCAGCAGTTTCCTATCGGAGGCCAAAGAGACCCAGTACTTC. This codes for CASSFLSEAKETQYF.

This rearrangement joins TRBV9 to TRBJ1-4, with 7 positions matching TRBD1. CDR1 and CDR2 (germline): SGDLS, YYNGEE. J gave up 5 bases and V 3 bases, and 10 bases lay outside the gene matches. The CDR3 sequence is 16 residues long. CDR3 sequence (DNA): TGTGCCAGCAGCGCCGGAGAGACAGGGTTAAATGAAAAACTGTTTTTT. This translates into CASSAGETGLNEKLFF. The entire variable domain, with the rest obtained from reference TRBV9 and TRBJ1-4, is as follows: DSGVTQTPKHLITATGQRVTLRCSPRSGDLSVYWYQQSLDQGLQFLIQYYNGEERAKGNILERFSAQQFPDLHSELNLSSLELGDSALYFCASSAGETGLNEKLFFGSGTQLSVL.

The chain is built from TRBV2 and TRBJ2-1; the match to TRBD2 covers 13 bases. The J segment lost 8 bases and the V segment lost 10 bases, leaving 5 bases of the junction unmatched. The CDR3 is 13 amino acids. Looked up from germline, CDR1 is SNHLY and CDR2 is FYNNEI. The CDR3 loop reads CAKRTSGSDEQFF. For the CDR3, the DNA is TGTGCCAAAAGGACTAGCGGGAGTGATGAGCAGTTCTTC.

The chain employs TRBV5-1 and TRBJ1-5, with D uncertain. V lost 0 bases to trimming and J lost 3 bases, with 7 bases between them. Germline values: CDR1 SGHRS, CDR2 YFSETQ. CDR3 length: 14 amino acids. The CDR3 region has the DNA TGCGCCAGCAGCTTGGGACGGGACAATCAGCCCCAGCATTTT. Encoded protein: CASSLGRDNQPQHF.

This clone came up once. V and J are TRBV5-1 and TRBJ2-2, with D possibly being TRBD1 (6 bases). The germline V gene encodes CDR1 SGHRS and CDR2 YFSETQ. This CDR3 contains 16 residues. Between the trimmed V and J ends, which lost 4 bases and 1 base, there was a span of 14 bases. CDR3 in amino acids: CASSPWSRGNTGELFF. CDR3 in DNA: TGCGCCAGCAGCCCCTGGTCCAGGGGGAACACCGGGGAGCTGTTTTTT.

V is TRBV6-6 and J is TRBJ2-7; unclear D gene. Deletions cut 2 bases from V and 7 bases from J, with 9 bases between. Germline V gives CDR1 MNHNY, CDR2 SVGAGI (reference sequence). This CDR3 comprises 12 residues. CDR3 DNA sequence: TGTGCCAGCAGTTACAACGACCGGGAGCAGTACTTC. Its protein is CASSYNDREQYF.

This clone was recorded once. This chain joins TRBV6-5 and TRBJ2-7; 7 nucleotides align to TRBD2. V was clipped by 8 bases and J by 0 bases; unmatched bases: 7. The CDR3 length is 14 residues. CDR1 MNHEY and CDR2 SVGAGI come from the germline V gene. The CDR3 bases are TGTGCCAGCTGCGGCGGGAGCCGCTCCTACGAGCAGTACTTC. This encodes CASCGGSRSYEQYF.

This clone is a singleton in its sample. In DNA, the CDR3 is TGTGCCAGCAGCTCCACCGGGACAGGGGGAGATACGCAGTATTTT. The encoded protein is CASSSTGTGGDTQYF. The chain employs TRBV7-3 and TRBJ2-3; 11 nucleotides align to TRBD1. From germline, CDR1 is SGHTA and CDR2 FQGTGA. J was trimmed by 5 bases and V by 4 bases; bases with no gene match: 5. This CDR3 is 15 amino acids long.